At least ten counts were recorded for the clone carrying this TCR beta chain. No antigen is known for it. TCR beta cDNA libraries included unique molecular identifiers. Each batch of about 0.95 to 11 million T cells produced 500,000 to 600,000 cDNA molecules. TCRdb reprocessed the PCR reads via MiXCR and lists one record per CDR3 protein. There are approximately 260,000 distinct CDR3 sequences in the sample; 35% to 40% occur only once, and around 4.8% lies in the top ten. The data stem from a study of post-analysis software for immune sequencing data. Across the study: The disease courses covered relapsing-remitting, secondary progressive and progressive-relapsing multiple sclerosis. Study-level findings and limits: Strong co-clustering by F measure was seen for same-batch samples. Relative to controls, patients with multiple sclerosis showed significantly lower normalized Chao1 diversity. Higher frequency in patients than in controls was seen for 5 or 6 TRBV segments, with TRBV5-6, TRBV5-1 and TRBV20-1 among them.

Per germline, CDR1 ENHRY and CDR2 SYGVKD. The CDR3 contains 15 residues. V was cut by 0 bases and J by 4 bases, with 10 bases left in between. The TCR originated in a girl under 18 with multiple sclerosis. Material: blood. The chain recombines TRBV10-3 with TRBJ1-5; no reliable D call. The CDR3 spells CAISESGESNQPQHF. The CDR3 DNA sequence: TGTGCCATCAGTGAGTCTGGGGAGAGTAATCAGCCCCAGCATTTT.